This T cell receptor beta chain comes out of a study of blood T cells in healthy people across ages. The study, taken as a whole, reports: Diversity estimates drawn from one million T cells were deemed underestimates.

The study drew donors from healthy Caucasian individuals in Russia aged roughly 6 to 95. Notes on this clonotype: The antigen is not known.

The CDR3 sequence is 11 residues long. Looked up from germline, CDR1 is DFQATT and CDR2 is SNEGSKA (reference sequence). The use of a sample-barcoded 5' primer and a J-beta primer mix characterized a second PCR of roughly 6 to 11 cycles. Tags on each cDNA molecule came from a template-switch adaptor with 12 random nucleotides. TCRdb analysed the 5' RACE reads with MiXCR anew, one entry per CDR3 protein. This sample has some 730,000 distinct CDR3 sequences, with approximately 22% found just once. This chain joins TRBV20-1 and TRBJ1-4; unclear D gene. This TCR derives from a man in his sixties or seventies in good health. The source material was blood. The CDR3 reads CSWWRGEKLFF. The CDR3, as DNA: TGCAGCTGGTGGCGGGGTGAAAAACTGTTTTTT.